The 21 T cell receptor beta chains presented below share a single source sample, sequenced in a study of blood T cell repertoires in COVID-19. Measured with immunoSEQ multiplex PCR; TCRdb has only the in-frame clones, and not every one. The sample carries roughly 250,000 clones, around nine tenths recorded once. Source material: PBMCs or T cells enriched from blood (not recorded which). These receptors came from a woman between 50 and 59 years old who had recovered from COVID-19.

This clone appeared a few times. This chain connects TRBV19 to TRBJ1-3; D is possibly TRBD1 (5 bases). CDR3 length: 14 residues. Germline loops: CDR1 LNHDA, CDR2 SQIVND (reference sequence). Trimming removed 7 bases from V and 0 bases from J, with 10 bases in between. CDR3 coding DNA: TGTGCCAGTATGGGGCGGAACTCTGGAAACACCATATATTTT. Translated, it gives CASMGRNSGNTIYF.

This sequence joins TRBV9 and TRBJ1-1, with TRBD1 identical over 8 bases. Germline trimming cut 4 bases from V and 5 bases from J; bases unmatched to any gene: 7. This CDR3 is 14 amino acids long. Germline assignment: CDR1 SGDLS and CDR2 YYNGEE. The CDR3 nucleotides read TGTGCCAGCAGCACCGGACAGGGACGAACTGAAGCTTTCTTT. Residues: CASSTGQGRTEAFF.

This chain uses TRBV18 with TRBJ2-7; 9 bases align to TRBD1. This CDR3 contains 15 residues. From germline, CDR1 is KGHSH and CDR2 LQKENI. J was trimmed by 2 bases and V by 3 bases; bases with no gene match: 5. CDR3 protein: CASSPSRQGAYEQYF. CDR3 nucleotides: TGTGCCAGCTCACCTTCGAGACAGGGGGCCTACGAGCAGTACTTC.

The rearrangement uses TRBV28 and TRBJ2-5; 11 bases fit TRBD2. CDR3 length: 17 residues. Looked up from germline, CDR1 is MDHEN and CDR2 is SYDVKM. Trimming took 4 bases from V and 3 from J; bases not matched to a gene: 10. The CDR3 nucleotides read TGTGCCAGCAGTTCCATTCGACTAGCGGGATATAAAGAGACCCAGTACTTC. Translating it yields CASSSIRLAGYKETQYF.

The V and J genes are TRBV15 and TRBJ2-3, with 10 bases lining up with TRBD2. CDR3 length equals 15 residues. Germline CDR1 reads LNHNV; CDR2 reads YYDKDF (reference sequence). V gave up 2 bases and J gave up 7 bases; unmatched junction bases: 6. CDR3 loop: CATSRYSGRWNTQYF. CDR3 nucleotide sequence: TGTGCCACCAGCAGATATAGCGGGAGGTGGAATACGCAGTATTTT. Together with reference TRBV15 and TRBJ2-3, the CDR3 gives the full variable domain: DAMVIQNPRYQVTQFGKPVTLSCSQTLNHNVMYWYQQKSSQAPKLLFHYYDKDFNNEADTPDNFQSRRPNTSFCFLDIRSPGLGDTAMYLCATSRYSGRWNTQYFGPGTRLTVL.

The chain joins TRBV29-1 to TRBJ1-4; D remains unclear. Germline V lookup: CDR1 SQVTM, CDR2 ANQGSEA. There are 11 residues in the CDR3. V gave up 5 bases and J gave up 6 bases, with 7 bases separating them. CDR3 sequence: CSVFQDEKLFF. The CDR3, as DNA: TGCAGCGTTTTTCAGGATGAAAAACTGTTTTTT.

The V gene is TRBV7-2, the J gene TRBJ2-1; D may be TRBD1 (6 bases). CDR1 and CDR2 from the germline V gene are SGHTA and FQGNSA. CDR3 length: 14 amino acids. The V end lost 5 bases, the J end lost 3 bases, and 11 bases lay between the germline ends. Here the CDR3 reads CASSLPTGYNEQFF. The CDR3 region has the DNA TGTGCCAGCAGCCTTCCGACAGGCTACAATGAGCAGTTCTTC.

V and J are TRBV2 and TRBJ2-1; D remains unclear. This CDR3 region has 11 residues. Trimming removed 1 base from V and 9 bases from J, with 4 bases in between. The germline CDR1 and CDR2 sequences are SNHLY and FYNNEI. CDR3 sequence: CASSEDSEQFF. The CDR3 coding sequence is TGTGCCAGCAGTGAAGACTCTGAGCAGTTCTTC.

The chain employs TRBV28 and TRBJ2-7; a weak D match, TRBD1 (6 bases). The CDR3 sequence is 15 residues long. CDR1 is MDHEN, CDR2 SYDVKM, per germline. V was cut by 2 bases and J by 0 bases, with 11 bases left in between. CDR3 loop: CASSLAGGSSYEQYF. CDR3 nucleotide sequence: TGTGCCAGCAGTTTAGCTGGGGGCAGCTCCTACGAGCAGTACTTC.

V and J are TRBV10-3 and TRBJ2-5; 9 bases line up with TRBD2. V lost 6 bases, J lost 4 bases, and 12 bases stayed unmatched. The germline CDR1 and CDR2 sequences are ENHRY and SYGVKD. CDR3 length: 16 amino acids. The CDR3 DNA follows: TGTGCCATCAGCTCCTTAGGGACTAGCCTCACAGAGACCCAGTACTTC. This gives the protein CAISSLGTSLTETQYF.

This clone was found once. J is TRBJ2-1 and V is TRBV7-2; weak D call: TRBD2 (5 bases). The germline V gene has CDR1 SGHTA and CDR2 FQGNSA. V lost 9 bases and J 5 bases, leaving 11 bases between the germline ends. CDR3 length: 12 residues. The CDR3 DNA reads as TGTGCCAGTACCCCGGGAAACAATGAGCAGTTCTTC. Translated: CASTPGNNEQFF.

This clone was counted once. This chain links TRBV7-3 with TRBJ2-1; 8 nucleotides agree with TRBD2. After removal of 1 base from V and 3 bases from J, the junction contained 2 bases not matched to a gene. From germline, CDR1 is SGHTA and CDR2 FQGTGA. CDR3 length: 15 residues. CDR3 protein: CASSLNAGGYNEQFF. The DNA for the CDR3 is TGTGCCAGCAGCTTAAATGCGGGAGGCTACAATGAGCAGTTCTTC.

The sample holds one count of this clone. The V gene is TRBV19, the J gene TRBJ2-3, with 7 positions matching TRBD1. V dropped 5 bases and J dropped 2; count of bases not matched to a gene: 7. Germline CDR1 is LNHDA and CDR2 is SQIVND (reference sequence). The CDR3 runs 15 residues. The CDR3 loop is CASSVRDSSTDTQYF. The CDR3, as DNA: TGTGCCAGTAGTGTACGGGACAGTTCCACAGATACGCAGTATTTT.

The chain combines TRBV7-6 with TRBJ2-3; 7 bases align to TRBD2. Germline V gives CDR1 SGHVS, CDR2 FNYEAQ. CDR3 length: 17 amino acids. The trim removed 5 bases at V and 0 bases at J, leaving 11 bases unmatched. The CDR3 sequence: CASSPFSDSGSTDTQYF. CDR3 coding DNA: TGTGCCAGCAGCCCCTTCTCTGATAGCGGGAGCACAGATACGCAGTATTTT.

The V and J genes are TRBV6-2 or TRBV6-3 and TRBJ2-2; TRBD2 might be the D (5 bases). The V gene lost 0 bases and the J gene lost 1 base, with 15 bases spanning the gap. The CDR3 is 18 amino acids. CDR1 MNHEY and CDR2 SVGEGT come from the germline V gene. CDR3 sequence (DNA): TGTGCCAGCAGTTACTCCCTAAGGCTGGGAGTGAACACCGGGGAGCTGTTTTTT. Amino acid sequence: CASSYSLRLGVNTGELFF.

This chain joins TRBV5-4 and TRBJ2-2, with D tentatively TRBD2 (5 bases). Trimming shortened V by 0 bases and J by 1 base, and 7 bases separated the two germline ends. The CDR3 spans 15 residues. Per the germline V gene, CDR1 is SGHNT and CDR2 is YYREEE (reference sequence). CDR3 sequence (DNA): TGTGCCAGCAGCTTGGACGGAGGGAACACCGGGGAGCTGTTTTTT. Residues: CASSLDGGNTGELFF.

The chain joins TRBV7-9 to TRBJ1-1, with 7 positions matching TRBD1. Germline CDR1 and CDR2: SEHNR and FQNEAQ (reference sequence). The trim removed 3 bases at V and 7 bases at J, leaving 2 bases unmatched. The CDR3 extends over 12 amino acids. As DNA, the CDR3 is TGTGCCAGCAGCTTGGACAGGATTGAAGCTTTCTTT. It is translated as CASSLDRIEAFF.

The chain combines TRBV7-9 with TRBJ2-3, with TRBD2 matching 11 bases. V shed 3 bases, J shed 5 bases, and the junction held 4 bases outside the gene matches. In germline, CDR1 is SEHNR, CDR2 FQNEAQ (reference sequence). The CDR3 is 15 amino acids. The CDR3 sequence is CASSFLAGGQDTQYF. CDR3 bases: TGTGCCAGCAGCTTTTTAGCGGGAGGGCAAGATACGCAGTATTTT. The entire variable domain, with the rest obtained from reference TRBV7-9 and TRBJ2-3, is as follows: DTGVSQNPRHKITKRGQNVTFRCDPISEHNRLYWYRQTLGQGPEFLTYFQNEAQLEKSRLLSDRFSAERPKGSFSTLEIQRTEQGDSAMYLCASSFLAGGQDTQYFGPGTRLTVL.

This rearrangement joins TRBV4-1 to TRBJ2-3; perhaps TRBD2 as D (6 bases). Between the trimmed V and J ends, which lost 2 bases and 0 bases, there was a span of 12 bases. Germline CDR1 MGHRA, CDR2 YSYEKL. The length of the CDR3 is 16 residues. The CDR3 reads CASSQFGSGSTDTQYF. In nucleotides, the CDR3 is TGCGCCAGCAGCCAATTTGGCAGCGGGAGCACAGATACGCAGTATTTT.

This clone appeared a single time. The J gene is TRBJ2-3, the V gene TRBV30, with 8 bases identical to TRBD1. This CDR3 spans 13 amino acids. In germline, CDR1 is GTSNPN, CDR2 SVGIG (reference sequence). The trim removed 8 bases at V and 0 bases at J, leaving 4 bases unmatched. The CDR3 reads CAGGQASTDTQYF. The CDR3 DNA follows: TGTGCCGGGGGACAGGCTAGCACAGATACGCAGTATTTT.

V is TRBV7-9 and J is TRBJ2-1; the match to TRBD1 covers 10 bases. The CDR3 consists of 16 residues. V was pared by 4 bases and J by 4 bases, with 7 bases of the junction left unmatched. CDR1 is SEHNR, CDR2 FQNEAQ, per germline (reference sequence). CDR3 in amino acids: CASSSNRDRGYNEQFF. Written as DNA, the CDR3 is TGTGCCAGCAGCTCCAACCGGGACAGGGGATACAATGAGCAGTTCTTC.